A single sample is the source of the 4 T cell receptor beta chains below, sequenced in a study of shared T cell receptors in the human thymus. Produced via immunoSEQ multiplex PCR; TCRdb's table is partial and in-frame only. The sample lists almost 550,000 clones, 75% to 85% seen once, with about 0.013% in the top ten. These data were likewise used in another study, on human thymus T cells.

The sample consisted of thymocytes. The receptors shown here come from a boy under three years old with a congenital heart defect.

The CDR3 bases are TGTGCCAGCAGCTTTTCCGGGTCCCACGAGCAGTACTTC. Its translation: CASSFSGSHEQYF. V and J are TRBV5-4 and TRBJ2-5; D unclear. The J call may be faulty, since TRBJ2-7 better matches the DNA end. CDR1 is SGHNT, CDR2 YYREEE, per germline (reference sequence). This CDR3 comprises 13 residues.

V usage is TRBV5-6 and J usage is TRBJ1-3; TRBD1 agrees at 9 bases. V shed 4 bases, J shed 0 bases, and the junction held 5 bases outside the gene matches. The CDR3 spans 16 residues. The V gene's germline CDR1 is SGHDT and CDR2 YYEEEE. Here the CDR3 DNA reads TGTGCCAGCAGCCCGGGACAGGGTCACTCTGGAAACACCATATATTTT. It is translated as CASSPGQGHSGNTIYF.

This clone has only a few counts. The chain has TRBV21-1 and TRBJ2-7; TRBD2 was called by the table and not checked on the DNA. TRBV21-1 is an annotated pseudogene. The CDR3 extends over 15 amino acids. CDR3 protein: CASSKTAGIVYEQYF. The DNA for the CDR3 is TGTGCCAGCAGCAAAACAGCCGGGATCGTCTACGAGCAGTACTTC.

The chain combines TRBV19 with TRBJ2-7; D not certain. V lost 2 bases and J 7 bases, leaving 12 bases between the germline ends. The CDR3 has 13 residues. Per the germline V gene, CDR1 is LNHDA and CDR2 is SQIVND (reference sequence). The CDR3 is CASSISDPREQYF. CDR3 sequence (DNA): TGTGCCAGTAGTATAAGCGACCCTCGGGAGCAGTACTTC.